This T cell receptor (beta chain) was identified in a study of T cell changes during pregnancy in multiple sclerosis. This clone was counted between two and nine times. Only in-frame clones appear in the TCRdb table, and some are missing; sequencing was by immunoSEQ multiplex PCR. The table lists approximately 33,000 clones, around 92% of them singletons. V was clipped by 4 bases and J by 8 bases, with 21 bases between them. The CDR3 runs 15 residues. Looked up from germline, CDR1 is SGHNT and CDR2 is YYREEE (reference sequence). The gene calls are TRBV5-4 and TRBJ1-2, with no clear D. The sequencing used CD4+ T cells from peripheral blood mononuclear cells, collected after pregnancy. This sequence originates from a female donor with multiple sclerosis, enrolled in a pregnancy study. The CDR3 nucleotides read TGTGCCAGCAGCCGTGTCCAAATAGCCTCGGGGGGCTACACCTTC. Protein product: CASSRVQIASGGYTF.